This T cell receptor beta chain is from a study of T cell responses to AZD1222 COVID-19 vaccine. Points from the study as a whole: Regions 160-218 and 743-854 held dominance among vaccine-associated CD4 TCRs, which spanned spike. Reportedly, nearly half the spike-specific TCRs target unmutated variant regions. Spike-specific TCR depth and breadth grew after two AZD1222 doses. Donors were mostly white British, more females; clonal diversity possibly underestimated.

Of note for this clone: Its antigen is not identified.

Some clones are missing from TCRdb's copy, which holds only in-frame ones; the method was immunoSEQ multiplex PCR. Of 150,000 or so clones in the sample, about 91% were seen once. The source material was peripheral blood, sampled on day 0 of MenACWY control vaccination. The TCR was taken from an adult in good health.

The CDR3 DNA reads as TGTGCCAGCAGGGCCCGGGAGACCCAGTACTTC. Protein: CASRARETQYF. The chain employs TRBV27 and TRBJ2-5; D call uncertain. Germline CDR1 and CDR2: MNHEY and SMNVEV (reference sequence). V lost 6 bases and J lost 5, with 7 bases in between. This CDR3 is built from 11 residues.